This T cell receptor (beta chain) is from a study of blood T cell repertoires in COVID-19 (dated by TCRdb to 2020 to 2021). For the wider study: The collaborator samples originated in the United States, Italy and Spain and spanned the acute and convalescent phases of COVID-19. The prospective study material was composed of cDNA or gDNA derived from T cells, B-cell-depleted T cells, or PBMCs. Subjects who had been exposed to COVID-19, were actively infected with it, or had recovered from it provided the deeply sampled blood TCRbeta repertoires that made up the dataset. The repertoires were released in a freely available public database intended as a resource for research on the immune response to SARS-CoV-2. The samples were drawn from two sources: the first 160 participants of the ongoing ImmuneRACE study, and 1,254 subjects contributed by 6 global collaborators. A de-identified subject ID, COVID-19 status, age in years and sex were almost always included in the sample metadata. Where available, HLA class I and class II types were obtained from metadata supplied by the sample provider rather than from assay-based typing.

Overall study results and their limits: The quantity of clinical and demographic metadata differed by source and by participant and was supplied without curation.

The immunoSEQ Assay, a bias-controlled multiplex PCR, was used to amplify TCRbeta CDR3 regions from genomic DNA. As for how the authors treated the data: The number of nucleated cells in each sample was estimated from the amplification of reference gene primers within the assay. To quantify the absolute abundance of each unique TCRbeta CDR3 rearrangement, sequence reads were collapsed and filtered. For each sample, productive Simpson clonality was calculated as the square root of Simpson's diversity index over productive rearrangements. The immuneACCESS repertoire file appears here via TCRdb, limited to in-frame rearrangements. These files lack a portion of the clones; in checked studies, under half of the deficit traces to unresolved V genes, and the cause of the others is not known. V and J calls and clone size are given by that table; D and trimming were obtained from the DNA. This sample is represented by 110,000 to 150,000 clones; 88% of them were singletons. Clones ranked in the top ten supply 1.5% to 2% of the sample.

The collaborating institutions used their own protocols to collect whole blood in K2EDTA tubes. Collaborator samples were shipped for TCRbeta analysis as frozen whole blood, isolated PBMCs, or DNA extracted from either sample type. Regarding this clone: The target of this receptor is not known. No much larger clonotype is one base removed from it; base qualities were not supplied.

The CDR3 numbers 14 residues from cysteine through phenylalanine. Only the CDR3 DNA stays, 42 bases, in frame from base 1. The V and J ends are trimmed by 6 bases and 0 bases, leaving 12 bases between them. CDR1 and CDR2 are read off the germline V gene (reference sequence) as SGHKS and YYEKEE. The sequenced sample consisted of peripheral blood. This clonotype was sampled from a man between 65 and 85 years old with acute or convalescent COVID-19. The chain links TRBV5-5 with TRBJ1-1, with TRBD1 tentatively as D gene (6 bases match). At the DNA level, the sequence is TGTGCCAGCAACCAGGGGTCGGTGAACACTGAAGCTTTCTTT. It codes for CASNQGSVNTEAFF.